This T cell receptor (beta chain) was profiled in a study of blood T cell repertoires in COVID-19. TCRdb keeps only in-frame clones here, not all; method: immunoSEQ multiplex PCR. This sample has hundreds of thousands of clones, with around 89% found just once. Looked up from germline, CDR1 is ENHRY and CDR2 is SYGVKD. J gave up 0 bases and V 7 bases, and 9 bases lay outside the gene matches. This CDR3 spans 15 amino acids. Participants came from about two dozen US areas, aged about 18 to 95 years. Two negative PCRs, clearance, or symptom resolution characterized the recovered Cohort 3 donors. The gene calls are TRBV10-3 and TRBJ2-7; 7 bases map to TRBD1. Sequenced material: PBMCs or T cells enriched from blood (not recorded which). This TCR was sampled from a man aged 40-55 years who had recovered from COVID-19. CDR3 sequence (DNA): TGTGCCATCAACAACGGGACAGCCAGCTCCTACGAGCAGTACTTC. This encodes CAINNGTASSYEQYF.